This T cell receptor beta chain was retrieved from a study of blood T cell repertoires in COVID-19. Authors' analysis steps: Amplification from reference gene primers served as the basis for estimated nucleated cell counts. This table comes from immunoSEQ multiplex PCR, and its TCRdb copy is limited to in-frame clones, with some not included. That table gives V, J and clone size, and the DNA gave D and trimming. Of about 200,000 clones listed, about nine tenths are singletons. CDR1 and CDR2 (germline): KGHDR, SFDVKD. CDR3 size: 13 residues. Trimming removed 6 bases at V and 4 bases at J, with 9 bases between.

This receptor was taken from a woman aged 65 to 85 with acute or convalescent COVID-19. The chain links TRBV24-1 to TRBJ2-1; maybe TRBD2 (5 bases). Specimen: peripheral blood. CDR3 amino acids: CATSMSGYNEQFF. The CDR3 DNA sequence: TGTGCCACCAGTATGTCGGGGTACAATGAGCAGTTCTTC.